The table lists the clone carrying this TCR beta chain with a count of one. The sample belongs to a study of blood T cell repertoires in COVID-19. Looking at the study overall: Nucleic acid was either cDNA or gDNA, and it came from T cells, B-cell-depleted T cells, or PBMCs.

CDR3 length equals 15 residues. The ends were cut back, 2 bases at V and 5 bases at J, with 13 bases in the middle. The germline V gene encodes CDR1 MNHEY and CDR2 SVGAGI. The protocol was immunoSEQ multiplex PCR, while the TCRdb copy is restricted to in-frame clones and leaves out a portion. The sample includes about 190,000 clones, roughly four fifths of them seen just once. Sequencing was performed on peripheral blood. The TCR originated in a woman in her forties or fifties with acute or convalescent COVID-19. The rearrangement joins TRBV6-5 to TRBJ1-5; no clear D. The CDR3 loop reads CASSYPPLEYQPQHF. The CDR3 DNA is TGTGCCAGCAGTTACCCCCCCCTGGAGTATCAGCCCCAGCATTTT.